Below, one TCR beta chain is given with its context. Original analysis: Cell counts per sample came from amplifying reference gene primers. Method: immunoSEQ multiplex PCR; TCRdb's copy keeps in-frame clones and lacks some. The V and J calls and the clone size are those of that table, but D and trimming were determined from the DNA. This sample has 300,000 to 350,000 clones, with 80% to 95% found just once. This entry is derived from a study of blood T cell repertoires in COVID-19. Study summary: Samples representing acute and convalescent COVID-19 were sourced from the United States, Italy and Spain. PBMCs, B-cell-depleted T cells, or T cells were the source of the cDNA or gDNA that made up the material.

Germline values: CDR1 KGHSH, CDR2 LQKENI. This CDR3 spans 17 amino acids. Trimming cost V 4 bases and J 6 bases; bases outside gene matches: 11. It was during active infection that Seattle patients were enrolled and then longitudinally followed. Sequenced sample: peripheral blood. The V call is TRBV18, the J call TRBJ2-1; 11 bases map to TRBD1. The clonotype was recovered from a woman in her twenties or thirties with COVID-19, enrolled during active disease. The CDR3 DNA is TGTGCCAGCTCACGCGCGGACAGGGGGCGGGCCTCCAATGAGCAGTTCTTC. Translated, it gives CASSRADRGRASNEQFF.